One sample yielded the 26 T cell receptor beta chains listed below, sequenced in a study of T cells in Graves' hyperthyroidism and ophthalmopathy. Researchers amplified the TCR beta CDR3 regions from RNA transcripts. The TCR CDR3 was amplified in a first-round RT-PCR using the HTBI primer set. TCRdb passed the multiplex PCR reads through MiXCR, listing each CDR3 protein once. The sample holds a few hundred thousand distinct CDR3 sequences, about a sixth seen once. The sequencing sample was made of blood. The receptors originated from a woman between 50 and 59 years old with Graves' hyperthyroidism.

This clonotype was seen repeatedly, ten times or more. The rearrangement uses TRBV28 and TRBJ2-7; D unclear. From germline, CDR1 is MDHEN and CDR2 SYDVKM. Trimming removed 3 bases from V and 2 bases from J, with 8 bases in between. The CDR3 sequence is 13 residues long. The chain's CDR3 is CASSFGRPYEQYF. CDR3 DNA: TGTGCCAGCAGTTTTGGCCGTCCCTACGAGCAGTACTTC. Variable domain in full (rest from reference TRBV28 and TRBJ2-7): DVKVTQSSRYLVKRTGEKVFLECVQDMDHENMFWYRQDPGLGLRLIYFSYDVKMKEKGDIPEGYSVSREKKERFSLILESASTNQTSMYLCASSFGRPYEQYFGPGTRLTVT.

This clonotype has only a few counts. The chain carries TRBV11-1 and TRBJ2-7; D gene uncertain. Trimming stripped 6 bases from V and 1 base from J, with 13 bases between. Germline CDR1 and CDR2: SGHAT and FQDESV (reference sequence). The CDR3 runs 14 residues. The CDR3: CASSPMTRSYEQYF. CDR3 nucleotides: TGTGCCAGCAGTCCCATGACCAGGTCCTACGAGCAGTACTTC.

Of note for this clonotype: At one end the junction does not follow the germline gene, possibly because of a read error. The chain has TRBV12-3 or TRBV12-4 and TRBJ1-4; D ambiguous. The CDR3 loop spans 11 amino acids. CDR3 region: CASRIAGELLF. As DNA, the CDR3 is TGTGCCAGCAGGATCGCCGGGGAACTGCTTTTT.

The rearrangement links TRBV28 to TRBJ2-2, with 10 nucleotides matching TRBD2. CDR3 length: 17 residues. Trimming took 7 bases from V and 4 from J; bases not matched to a gene: 12. The germline gives CDR1 MDHEN, CDR2 SYDVKM. CDR3 residues: CASTSSPGLATTGELFF. Written as DNA, the CDR3 is TGTGCCAGCACCTCATCGCCGGGACTAGCGACCACCGGGGAGCTGTTTTTT. The whole variable domain, remainder taken from reference TRBV28 and TRBJ2-2, is DVKVTQSSRYLVKRTGEKVFLECVQDMDHENMFWYRQDPGLGLRLIYFSYDVKMKEKGDIPEGYSVSREKKERFSLILESASTNQTSMYLCASTSSPGLATTGELFFGEGSRLTVL.

This chain connects TRBV7-3 to TRBJ2-6; D unresolved. V dropped 4 bases and J dropped 0 bases, with 7 bases sitting between them. Germline lookup yields CDR1 SGHTA and CDR2 FQGTGA. CDR3 length: 15 amino acids. Written as DNA, the CDR3 is TGTGCCAGCAGCTCTCAATTCTCTGGGGCCAACGTCCTGACTTTC. Translated, it gives CASSSQFSGANVLTF.

In its sample, this clonotype was seen many times. The chain carries TRBV11-2 and TRBJ2-4, with D perhaps matching TRBD2 (5 bases). This CDR3 spans 12 amino acids. Germline V gene data show CDR1 as SGHAT and CDR2 as FQNNGV. The germline V and J ends were trimmed by 5 bases and 7 bases, with 9 bases remaining between them. The CDR3 region has the DNA TGTGCCAGCAGCCCGGACTGGAACATTCAGTACTTC. Protein product: CASSPDWNIQYF.

This sequence joins TRBV9 and TRBJ1-6; TRBD1 might be the D (6 bases). The germline gives CDR1 SGDLS, CDR2 YYNGEE. The CDR3 covers 15 residues. V shed 0 bases and J shed 6 bases, with 10 bases lying between them. CDR3 bases: TGTGCCAGCAGCGTAGAGGACAGTGTTAATTCACCCCTCCACTTT. Encoded protein: CASSVEDSVNSPLHF. Supplemented by reference TRBV9 and TRBJ1-6, the full variable domain reads DSGVTQTPKHLITATGQRVTLRCSPRSGDLSVYWYQQSLDQGLQFLIQYYNGEERAKGNILERFSAQQFPDLHSELNLSSLELGDSALYFCASSVEDSVNSPLHFGNGTRLTVT.

The J gene is TRBJ2-3, the V gene TRBV28; D is tentatively TRBD1 or TRBD2 (5 bases each). This CDR3 contains 14 residues. CDR1 and CDR2 (germline): MDHEN, SYDVKM. V lost 8 bases, J lost 2 bases, and 14 bases lay in between. As DNA, the CDR3 is TGTGCCAGCGGTAGGGACGGAAACACAGATACGCAGTATTTT. Translation gives CASGRDGNTDTQYF.

This clonotype was counted many times. The rearrangement links TRBV3-1 to TRBJ2-1; D remains ambiguous. The CDR3 length is 16 residues. The germline gives CDR1 LGHDT, CDR2 YNNKEL (reference sequence). Trimming shortened V by 4 bases and J by 0 bases, and 13 bases separated the two germline ends. The CDR3 region is CASSRLSTFSYNEQFF. In nucleotides, the CDR3 is TGTGCCAGCAGCCGTCTATCCACCTTCTCCTACAATGAGCAGTTCTTC.

This chain links TRBV5-1 with TRBJ2-7; D is perhaps TRBD1 (6 bases). CDR1 SGHRS and CDR2 YFSETQ come from the germline V gene. V lost 1 base, J lost 2 bases, and 13 bases lay in between. The CDR3 has 15 amino acids. In DNA form, the CDR3 reads TGCGCCAGCAGCTTGTGGGCAGGGGAAGCCTACGAGCAGTACTTC. It is translated as CASSLWAGEAYEQYF.

At least ten counts were recorded for this clonotype. The chain is built from TRBV11-2 and TRBJ2-5; a possible D gene is TRBD2 (6 bases). In germline, CDR1 is SGHAT, CDR2 FQNNGV. The V end lost 5 bases, the J end lost 4 bases, and 14 bases lay between the germline ends. The length of the CDR3 is 14 residues. The CDR3 loop reads CASSQGGGRETQYF. The CDR3 region has the DNA TGTGCCAGCAGCCAAGGTGGGGGGAGAGAGACCCAGTACTTC.

To note about this clonotype: A much larger clone lies a single base off, so this may be a read error. Here the CDR3 DNA reads TGCAGTGCTAGGGAACGGGGGGCAAACACTGAAGCTTTCTTT. Protein sequence: CSARERGANTEAFF. V is TRBV20-1 and J is TRBJ1-1, with D maybe TRBD1 (6 bases). This CDR3 comprises 14 residues. CDR1 is DFQATT, CDR2 SNEGSKA, per germline (reference sequence). V lost 3 bases, J lost 2 bases, and 13 bases lay in between.

This chain links TRBV14 with TRBJ2-1; 14 nucleotides match TRBD2. The CDR3 is 16 residues long. The germline gives CDR1 SGHDN, CDR2 FVKESK. V lost 5 bases and J lost 4; bases outside the gene matches: 4. CDR3 in amino acids: CASSEGLAGGYNEQFF. The CDR3 bases are TGTGCCAGCAGCGAAGGACTAGCGGGAGGATACAATGAGCAGTTCTTC. The full variable domain, completed using reference TRBV14 and TRBJ2-1, is EAGVTQFPSHSVIEKGQTVTLRCDPISGHDNLYWYRRVMGKEIKFLLHFVKESKQDESGMPNNRFLAERTGGTYSTLKVQPAELEDSGVYFCASSEGLAGGYNEQFFGPGTRLTVL.

This clonotype was observed a handful of times. The V gene is TRBV2, the J gene TRBJ1-2; D gene unclear. This CDR3 is 13 amino acids long. Germline CDR1 is SNHLY and CDR2 is FYNNEI. The ends were cut back, 8 bases at V and 1 base at J, with 11 bases in the middle. The CDR3: CASPAASNYGYTF. Written as DNA, the CDR3 is TGTGCCAGCCCCGCAGCGAGTAACTATGGCTACACCTTC.

This clonotype was seen ten or more times. The rearrangement joins TRBV20-1 to TRBJ2-1; no reliable D call. CDR1 DFQATT and CDR2 SNEGSKA come from the germline V gene (reference sequence). With 6 bases removed from V and 0 bases from J, the gap between germline ends came to 12 bases. CDR3 length: 14 residues. The CDR3 region has the DNA TGCAGTGCCGTCTCGCGGAGCTCCTACAATGAGCAGTTCTTC. Its protein product is CSAVSRSSYNEQFF.

This chain links TRBV20-1 with TRBJ1-6; 7 nucleotides agree with TRBD1. V lost 0 bases to trimming and J lost 9 bases; unmatched junction nucleotides: 8. Germline CDR1 is DFQATT and CDR2 is SNEGSKA (reference sequence). The CDR3 contains 15 residues. This chain's CDR3 is CSARDQGVMSSPLHF. The CDR3 nucleotides read TGCAGTGCTAGAGATCAGGGGGTGATGAGTTCACCCCTCCACTTT.

This clonotype has ten or more counts. The V call is TRBV5-6, the J call TRBJ2-5, with D unresolved. This CDR3 spans 13 amino acids. Per germline, CDR1 SGHDT and CDR2 YYEEEE. The germline V and J ends were trimmed by 2 bases and 4 bases, with 9 bases remaining between them. The CDR3 reads CASSFLDTETQYF. The CDR3 nucleotides are TGTGCCAGCAGCTTCCTGGATACAGAGACCCAGTACTTC.

This clonotype was detected many times. The chain combines TRBV2 with TRBJ2-1; the match to TRBD1 covers 8 bases. The germline V gene encodes CDR1 SNHLY and CDR2 FYNNEI. This CDR3 is 18 amino acids long. The J segment lost 2 bases and the V segment lost 4 bases, leaving 13 bases of the junction unmatched. CDR3 region: CASSATTGGFVAYNEQFF. The CDR3 nucleotides are TGTGCCAGCAGTGCAACTACAGGGGGGTTTGTCGCCTACAATGAGCAGTTCTTC.

This clonotype was counted ten times or more. The genes are TRBV20-1 and TRBJ2-1, with TRBD2 identical over 8 bases. V was clipped by 2 bases and J by 6 bases; unmatched bases: 6. Germline V gives CDR1 DFQATT, CDR2 SNEGSKA (reference sequence). The CDR3 is 14 residues long. CDR3 nucleotide sequence: TGCAGTGCTAGATCTCGGGAGGGCCGCAATGAGCAGTTCTTC. Amino acid sequence: CSARSREGRNEQFF.

J is TRBJ2-7 and V is TRBV19; 11 nucleotides align to TRBD2. The CDR3 extends over 17 amino acids. In germline, CDR1 is LNHDA, CDR2 SQIVND (reference sequence). Germline trimming cut 2 bases from V and 0 bases from J; bases unmatched to any gene: 6. This chain's CDR3 is CASSITGTSGYSYEQYF. CDR3 in DNA: TGTGCCAGTAGTATAACCGGGACTAGCGGTTACTCCTACGAGCAGTACTTC.

This clonotype was recorded once. Just one base apart from a much larger clone, this may be a read error. The chain employs TRBV24-1 and TRBJ2-1; D remains unclear. There are 13 residues in the CDR3. Per the germline V gene, CDR1 is KGHDR and CDR2 is SFDVKD. The V end was cut by 3 bases, the J end by 6 bases, with 8 bases between. The CDR3 DNA sequence: TGTGCCACCAGTGATGGTGGCGCCAATGAGCAGTTCTTC. Protein product: CATSDGGANEQFF.

This chain's CDR3 is CASRTYRGLGNQPQHF. CDR3 in DNA: TGTGCCAGCAGGACCTACAGGGGTTTGGGCAATCAGCCCCAGCATTTT. This chain connects TRBV28 to TRBJ1-5, with TRBD1 matching over 7 bases. The CDR3 has 16 amino acids. Trimming at V came to 6 bases and at J to 2 bases, leaving 10 bases not matched to a gene. Germline V gene sequence: CDR1 MDHEN, CDR2 SYDVKM. The whole variable domain, remainder taken from reference TRBV28 and TRBJ1-5, is DVKVTQSSRYLVKRTGEKVFLECVQDMDHENMFWYRQDPGLGLRLIYFSYDVKMKEKGDIPEGYSVSREKKERFSLILESASTNQTSMYLCASRTYRGLGNQPQHFGDGTRLSIL.

The chain has TRBV27 and TRBJ1-1; unclear D gene. The CDR3 runs to 13 residues. Germline CDR1 reads MNHEY; CDR2 reads SMNVEV (reference sequence). V lost 2 bases to trimming and J lost 4 bases, with 8 bases between them. The CDR3 coding sequence is TGTGCCAGCAGTTTAGAGGGCCTCACTGAAGCTTTCTTT. Its translation is CASSLEGLTEAFF.

This clonotype occurred a few times. An end of the junction does not agree with germline; a read error may underlie this. The V call is TRBV2, the J call TRBJ1-3; TRBD1 aligns across 9 bases. Germline V gives CDR1 SNHLY, CDR2 FYNNEI. CDR3 length: 16 residues. The CDR3: CASSETRTGAGDTIYF. In DNA form, the CDR3 reads TGTGCCAGCAGTGAAACTAGGACAGGGGCTGGAGACACCATATATTTT. Combining the CDR3 with reference TRBV2 and TRBJ1-3 gives the whole variable domain EPEVTQTPSHQVTQMGQEVILRCVPISNHLYFYWYRQILGQKVEFLVSFYNNEISEKSEIFDDQFSVERPDGSNFTLKIRSTKLEDSAMYFCASSETRTGAGDTIYFGEGSWLTVV.

This clonotype appeared a few times. The chain uses TRBV20-1 and TRBJ2-7; 8 positions match TRBD2. The CDR3 runs to 12 residues. The germline V gene has CDR1 DFQATT and CDR2 SNEGSKA (reference sequence). Trimming at V came to 4 bases and at J to 2 bases, leaving 1 base not matched to a gene. For the CDR3, the DNA is TGCAGTGCTACAGCGGGAGCCTACGAGCAGTACTTC. Its protein product is CSATAGAYEQYF.

This clonotype appeared a few times. The chain links TRBV7-9 to TRBJ2-1; D is perhaps TRBD1 or TRBD2 (6 bases each). Germline values: CDR1 SEHNR, CDR2 FQNEAQ (reference sequence). V was clipped by 6 bases and J by 6 bases, with 18 bases between them. This CDR3 has 15 residues. The DNA for the CDR3 is TGTGCCAGCAGTCAGACGGGGGCGCCGGTCAATGAGCAGTTCTTC. Encoded protein: CASSQTGAPVNEQFF. Together with reference TRBV7-9 and TRBJ2-1, the CDR3 gives the full variable domain: DTGVSQNPRHKITKRGQNVTFRCDPISEHNRLYWYRQTLGQGPEFLTYFQNEAQLEKSRLLSDRFSAERPKGSFSTLEIQRTEQGDSAMYLCASSQTGAPVNEQFFGPGTRLTVL.